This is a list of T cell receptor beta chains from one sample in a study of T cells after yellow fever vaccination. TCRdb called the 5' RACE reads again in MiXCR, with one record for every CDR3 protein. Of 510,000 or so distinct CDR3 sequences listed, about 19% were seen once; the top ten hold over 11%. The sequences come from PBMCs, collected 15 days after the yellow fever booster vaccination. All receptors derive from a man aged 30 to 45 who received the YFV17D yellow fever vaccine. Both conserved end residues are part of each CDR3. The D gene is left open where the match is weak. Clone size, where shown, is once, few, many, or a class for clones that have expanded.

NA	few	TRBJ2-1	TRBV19	TGTGCCAGTAGTTTTCTAGCGAGTCCCAATGAGCAGTTCTTC	CASSFLASPNEQFF
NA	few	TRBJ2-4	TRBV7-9	TGTGCCAGCAGCCCAGGACAGACCTTAGCCAAAAACATTCAGTACTTC	CASSPGQTLAKNIQYF
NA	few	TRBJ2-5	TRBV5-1	TGCGCCAGCAGCTTGGCCGGGTATCTCCAAGAGACCCAGTACTTC	CASSLAGYLQETQYF
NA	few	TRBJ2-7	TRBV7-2	TGTGCCAGCAGCTTAGTCGGAGGGGGGGACGAGCAGTACTTC	CASSLVGGGDEQYF
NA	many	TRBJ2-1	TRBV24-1	TGTGCCACCAGTGATTTTGAAGAACCCAAGCAGTTCTTC	CATSDFEEPKQFF
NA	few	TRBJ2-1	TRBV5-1	TGCGCCAGCAGCTTGGTCCGACTAGAAAACAATGAGCAGTTCTTC	CASSLVRLENNEQFF
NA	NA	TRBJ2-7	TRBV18	TGTGCCAGCTCACCCGGGGGTAGCGGAACCTACGAGCAGTACTTC	CASSPGGSGTYEQYF
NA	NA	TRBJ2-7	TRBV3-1	TGTGCCAGCAGCGACCCCGGAACACCCAAGCAGTACTTC	CASSDPGTPKQYF
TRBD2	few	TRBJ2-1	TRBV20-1	TGCAGTGCTAGAGATCCAGCGGGGGTAGACTTCTATGAGCAGTTCTTC	CSARDPAGVDFYEQFF
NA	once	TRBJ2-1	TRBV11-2	TGTGCCAGCAACCATCGACACTACTACAATGAGCAGTTCTTC	CASNHRHYYNEQFF
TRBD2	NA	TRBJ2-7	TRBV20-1	TGCAGTGCTACCCTAGGGGGGCTAGCGGGAGCCCTCGTCTACGAGCAGTACTTC	CSATLGGLAGALVYEQYF
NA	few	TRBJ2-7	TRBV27	TGTGCCAGCAGTTTAAGAGGGGTGTCAGGGAGCTACGAGCAGTACTTC	CASSLRGVSGSYEQYF
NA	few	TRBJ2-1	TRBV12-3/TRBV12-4	TGTGCCAGCAGTTTCCTGGTGGTTGAGCAGTTCTTC	CASSFLVVEQFF
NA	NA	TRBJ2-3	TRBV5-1	TGCGCCAGCAGTTCGGGGTCTAGCACAGATACGCAGTATTTT	CASSSGSSTDTQYF
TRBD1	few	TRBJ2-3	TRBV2	TGTGCCAGCAAACCAGGGGGAGTGGGCACAGATACGCAGTATTTT	CASKPGGVGTDTQYF
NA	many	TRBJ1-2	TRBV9	TGTGCCAGCAGCTCGGGAGTCTACACCTTC	CASSSGVYTF
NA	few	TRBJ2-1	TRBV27	TGTGCCGTGGGAGGAAGTGGGAATGAGCAGTTCTTC	CAVGGSGNEQFF
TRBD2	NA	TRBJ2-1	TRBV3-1	TGTGCCAGCAGCCAAACGGGAGGATTCGATGAGCAGTTCTTC	CASSQTGGFDEQFF
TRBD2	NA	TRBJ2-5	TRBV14	TGTGCCAGCAGCAAGACTAGCGGAAGTGGGACCCAGTACTTC	CASSKTSGSGTQYF
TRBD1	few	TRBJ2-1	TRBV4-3	TGCGCCAGCAGCCTTTTCGACAGGGGTAATGAGCAGTTCTTC	CASSLFDRGNEQFF
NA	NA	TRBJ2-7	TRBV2	TGTGCCAGCAGGGACAGAGTGAACTCCTACGAGCAGTACTTC	CASRDRVNSYEQYF
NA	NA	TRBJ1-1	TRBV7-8	TGTGCCAGCAGCTTAGAGGGGGGAGGCACTGAAGCTTTCTTT	CASSLEGGGTEAFF
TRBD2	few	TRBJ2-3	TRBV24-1	TGTGGGGGGGGGATTAGCACAGATACGCAGTATTTT	CGGGISTDTQYF
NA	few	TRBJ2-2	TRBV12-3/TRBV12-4	TGTGCCAGCAGTTTCCAGGGCGGGGCCGGGGAGCTGTTTTTT	CASSFQGGAGELFF
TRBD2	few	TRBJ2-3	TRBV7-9	TGTGCCAGCAGCGGGAGGGCCGGTGGCACAGATACGCAGTATTTT	CASSGRAGGTDTQYF
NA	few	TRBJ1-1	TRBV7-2	TGTGCCAGCAGCCGTCAGACAGGCCTGAACACTGAAGCTTTCTTT	CASSRQTGLNTEAFF
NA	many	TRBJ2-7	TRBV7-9	TGTGCCAGCAGCTGGGACGGATACGAGCAGTACTTC	CASSWDGYEQYF
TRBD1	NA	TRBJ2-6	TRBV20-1	TGCAGTGCTAGAGGAACAGGGGCTGGGGCCAACGTCCTGACTTTC	CSARGTGAGANVLTF
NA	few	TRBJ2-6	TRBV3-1	TGTGCCAGCAGGGCTTTCTCTGGGGCCAACGTCCTGACTTTC	CASRAFSGANVLTF
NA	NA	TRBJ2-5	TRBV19	TGTGCCAGTAGGGGGACTGGAACCCTCCGGGAGACCCAGTACTTC	CASRGTGTLRETQYF
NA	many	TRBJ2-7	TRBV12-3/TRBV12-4	TGTGCCAGCAGTTTCCTGGAGGCCTACGAGCAGTACTTC	CASSFLEAYEQYF
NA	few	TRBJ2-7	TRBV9	TGTGCCAGCAGCGTAACCCCGGGGGCGGGCGAGCAGTACTTC	CASSVTPGAGEQYF
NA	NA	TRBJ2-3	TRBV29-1	TGCAGCGTTCACCGGGCCACAGATACGCAGTATTTT	CSVHRATDTQYF
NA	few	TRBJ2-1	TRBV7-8	TGTGCCAGCAGCTTAGTAATAAGGAGCGCCTACAATGAGCAGTTCTTC	CASSLVIRSAYNEQFF
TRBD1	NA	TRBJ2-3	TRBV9	TGTGCCAGCAGCGCGAGGACAGGGTACACAGATACGCAGTATTTT	CASSARTGYTDTQYF
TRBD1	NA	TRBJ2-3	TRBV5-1	TGCGCCAGCAGCTCGCAGGGGGCCCCCTCAGATACGCAGTATTTT	CASSSQGAPSDTQYF
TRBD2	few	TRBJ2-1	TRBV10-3	TGTGCCATCAGCCCGGAGACTAGCGGGAGATTATGGGGTTACAATGAGCAGTTCTTC	CAISPETSGRLWGYNEQFF
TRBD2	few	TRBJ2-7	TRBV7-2	TGTGCCAGCAGCTTAGTTGCAGCGGGAGAGGTCTACGAGCAGTACTTC	CASSLVAAGEVYEQYF
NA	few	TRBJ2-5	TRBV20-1	TGCAGGACACTACGCCAAGAGACCCAGTACTTC	CRTLRQETQYF
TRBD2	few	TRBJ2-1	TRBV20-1	TGCAGTGCTAGAACATCTAAGGCGGGAGGGCCTTCCTACAATGAGCAGTTCTTC	CSARTSKAGGPSYNEQFF
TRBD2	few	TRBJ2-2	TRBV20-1	TGCAGTGCTAGAAGGGTGCGGGAGGCGAACACCGGGGAGCTGTTTTTT	CSARRVREANTGELFF
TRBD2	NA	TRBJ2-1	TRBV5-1	TGCGCCAGCAGACAGACTAGCGGGAGGAGTGAGCAGTTCTTC	CASRQTSGRSEQFF
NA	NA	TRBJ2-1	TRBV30	TGTGCCTGGAGCGGCCAGGGTGAGCAGTTCTTC	CAWSGQGEQFF
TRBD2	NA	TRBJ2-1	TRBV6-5	TGTGCCAGCAGTTACTGGCGGGAGAGGACGAATGAGCAGTTCTTC	CASSYWRERTNEQFF
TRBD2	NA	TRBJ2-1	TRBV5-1	TGCGCCAGCAGTGAGACGGGGGGTGGTGAGCAGTTCTTC	CASSETGGGEQFF
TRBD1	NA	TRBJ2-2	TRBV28	TGTGCCAGCAAGGGACAGGGGGCGCGGAGCGGGGAGCTGTTTTTT	CASKGQGARSGELFF
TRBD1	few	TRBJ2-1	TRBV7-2	TGTGCCAGCAGCCCTTCCAGGGGGCAAGGGGAGCAGTTCTTC	CASSPSRGQGEQFF